This T cell receptor (beta chain) was sequenced in a study of blood T cell repertoires in COVID-19. Study-level information: From the United States, Italy and Spain came samples of acute and convalescent COVID-19.

Data came from immunoSEQ multiplex PCR; TCRdb stores just in-frame clones and leaves some out. The profile shows 300,000 to 350,000 clones, 86% of them singletons. CDR3 length equals 15 residues. V was pared by 7 bases and J by 5 bases, with 8 bases of the junction left unmatched. CDR1 is MNHEY, CDR2 SVGAGI, per germline. The V gene is TRBV6-5, the J gene TRBJ2-1, with TRBD2 identical over 10 bases. This clonotype was sampled from a woman between 40 and 55 years old with acute COVID-19. Sequenced material: PBMCs or T cells enriched from blood (not recorded which). DNA for the CDR3: TGTGCCAGCAATCGACCCGGACTAGCGGACAATGAGCAGTTCTTC. This gives the protein CASNRPGLADNEQFF.